The 28 T cell receptor beta chains presented below share a single source sample, sequenced in a study of patients and donors after allogeneic stem cell transplantation. TCRdb redid the calling of the RT-PCR reads with MiXCR, one entry per CDR3 protein. The sample has under 35,000 distinct CDR3 sequences, about 37% seen once. Input material: blood, either unsorted or a sorted T cell fraction (not recorded which). All receptors derive from a human donor who was either an allogeneic HSCT recipient or a stem cell or donor lymphocyte infusion donor (not recorded which). It is not recorded whose cells these are; they may come from a transplant donor.

The J gene is TRBJ2-2, the V gene TRBV12-3 or TRBV12-4, with unresolved D. The CDR3 contains 12 residues. Trimming took off 3 bases at V and 8 bases at J, with 7 bases between the two ends. In DNA, the CDR3 is TGTGCCAGCAGTTTTCTTTCTGGGGAGCTGTTTTTT. Encoded protein: CASSFLSGELFF.

Only a few counts were recorded for this clonotype. The rearrangement uses TRBV24-1 and TRBJ1-2; D gene uncertain. The V gene's germline CDR1 is KGHDR and CDR2 SFDVKD. V was cut by 4 bases and J by 0 bases, with 5 bases left in between. This CDR3 has 13 amino acids. The CDR3 DNA reads TGTGCCACCAGTGACCCATCTAACTATGGCTACACCTTC. It encodes CATSDPSNYGYTF.

This clonotype was recorded a few times. The CDR3 loop reads CASSPRTAKNIQYF. In DNA form, the CDR3 reads TGTGCCAGCAGCCCGAGGACAGCCAAAAACATTCAGTACTTC. The rearrangement joins TRBV12-3 or TRBV12-4 to TRBJ2-4; unclear D gene. CDR3 length equals 14 residues. V lost 6 bases and J lost 0, with 9 bases in between.

This clonotype occurred a few times. CDR3 region: CASSLMGATGETQYF. CDR3 nucleotide sequence: TGCGCCAGCAGCTTGATGGGTGCTACGGGGGAGACCCAGTACTTC. The chain links TRBV5-1 to TRBJ2-5; possibly TRBD2 for D (5 bases). Germline CDR1 SGHRS, CDR2 YFSETQ. The CDR3 loop spans 15 amino acids. Trimming cost V 1 base and J 5 bases, with 15 bases left between them.

The chain uses TRBV4-3 and TRBJ1-2, with unresolved D. CDR1 and CDR2 from the germline V gene are LGHNA and YSLEER. The CDR3 sequence is 15 residues long. Deletions cut 5 bases from V and 0 bases from J, with 13 bases between. CDR3 nucleotide sequence: TGCGCCAGCAGCTTAGGATGGCAGACTAACTATGGCTACACCTTC. Translating gives CASSLGWQTNYGYTF.

This clonotype came up a few times. The chain couples TRBV7-9 to TRBJ1-1; D is unresolved. This CDR3 is built from 12 residues. The V end lost 2 bases, the J end lost 7 bases, and 8 bases lay between the germline ends. Germline V gene sequence: CDR1 SEHNR, CDR2 FQNEAQ (reference sequence). The CDR3 DNA sequence: TGTGCCAGCAGCTTAAGGACTGGTGAAGCTTTCTTT. This codes for CASSLRTGEAFF.

This clonotype has at least ten counts. The genes are TRBV7-8 and TRBJ1-5; 8 positions match TRBD1. CDR3 length: 15 residues. The junction had 12 bases not matched to a gene; V was cut back by 8 bases and J by 6 bases. Germline loops: CDR1 SGHVS, CDR2 FQNEAQ. The CDR3 nucleotides read TGTGCCAGCCAACCGCGGACAGGGAGGTTTCAGCCCCAGCATTTT. Amino acid sequence: CASQPRTGRFQPQHF.

The genes are TRBV20-1 and TRBJ2-3; 7 positions agree with TRBD2. Trimming took 7 bases from V and 0 from J; bases not matched to a gene: 1. Germline CDR1 is DFQATT and CDR2 is SNEGSKA (reference sequence). This CDR3 is 12 amino acids long. This CDR3 reads CSVGGSTDTQYF. In nucleotides, the CDR3 is TGCAGTGTGGGAGGGAGCACAGATACGCAGTATTTT.

DNA for the CDR3: TGTGCCAGCAGTCTAATATTTGGCAATCAGCCCCAGCATTTT. Its protein is CASSLIFGNQPQHF. The chain couples TRBV6-2 or TRBV6-3 to TRBJ1-5, with D unclear. Germline CDR1 and CDR2: MNHEY and SVGEGT. This CDR3 region has 14 residues. Between the trimmed V and J ends, which lost 5 bases and 2 bases, there was a span of 10 bases.

In its sample, this clonotype was seen many times. The rearrangement uses TRBV4-1 and TRBJ1-5; 7 bases fit TRBD1. CDR1 and CDR2 (germline): MGHRA, YSYEKL. CDR3 length: 15 residues. V lost 6 bases, J lost 5 bases, and 10 bases stayed unmatched. In DNA form, the CDR3 reads TGCGCCAGCAGTAGGAGGGGGCGCCCCTATCAGCCCCAGCATTTT. Protein sequence: CASSRRGRPYQPQHF.

This sequence joins TRBV7-9 and TRBJ2-3; D is perhaps TRBD2 (5 bases). V was cut by 5 bases and J by 6 bases, with 18 bases left in between. The CDR3 covers 15 residues. Germline CDR1 is SEHNR and CDR2 is FQNEAQ (reference sequence). The CDR3 is CASSLRTGYADTQYF. CDR3 bases: TGTGCCAGCAGCCTCCGGACGGGATACGCGGATACGCAGTATTTT.

A single count supports this clonotype. This chain joins TRBV18 and TRBJ2-7; D unclear. The CDR3 covers 13 residues. Trimming took off 3 bases at V and 6 bases at J, with 12 bases between the two ends. Germline CDR1 is KGHSH and CDR2 is LQKENI. CDR3 loop: CASSPHDRGEQYV. The CDR3 DNA sequence: TGTGCCAGCTCACCCCACGACCGCGGCGAGCAGTACGTC.

This clonotype was recorded only once. At one end the junction does not follow the germline gene, possibly because of a read error. The V call is TRBV7-9, the J call TRBJ2-5; D gene ambiguous. The CDR3 consists of 13 residues. Germline lookup yields CDR1 SEHNR and CDR2 FQNEAQ (reference sequence). CDR3 nucleotides: TGTGCCAGCACCTTAGTCCCACAAGAGACCCAGTACTTC. Protein: CASTLVPQETQYF.

V is TRBV6-5 and J is TRBJ1-1; the match to TRBD1 covers 8 bases. The CDR3 is made up of 12 amino acids. Germline V lookup: CDR1 MNHEY, CDR2 SVGAGI. V shed 7 bases and J 7 bases; nucleotides not matched to a gene: 5. The DNA for the CDR3 is TGTGCCAGCACCCCAGGGGGCATTGAAGCTTTCTTT. Translation: CASTPGGIEAFF.

This chain joins TRBV7-6 and TRBJ2-3; 8 bases fit TRBD2. The CDR3 covers 15 residues. Germline V lookup: CDR1 SGHVS, CDR2 FNYEAQ. The ends lost 5 bases at V and 6 bases at J; junction bases unmatched: 10. DNA for the CDR3: TGTGCCAGCAGCCACGATGGACTAGCCCCGGATACGCAGTATTTT. This codes for CASSHDGLAPDTQYF.

The rearrangement links TRBV20-1 to TRBJ1-1, with 7 bases aligning to TRBD1. This CDR3 is 14 amino acids long. The germline CDR1 and CDR2 sequences are DFQATT and SNEGSKA (reference sequence). J was trimmed by 1 base and V by 5 bases; bases with no gene match: 7. CDR3 DNA sequence: TGCAGTGCTCGACAGGGTCTGGCGAACACTGAAGCTTTCTTT. Translated, it gives CSARQGLANTEAFF.

The rearrangement links TRBV12-3 or TRBV12-4 to TRBJ2-1; D call uncertain. CDR3 length equals 12 residues. V was pared by 3 bases and J by 4 bases, with 4 bases between. The CDR3 DNA follows: TGTGCCAGCAGTTTCCCTTACAATGAGCAGTTCTTC. Its protein product is CASSFPYNEQFF.

The chain links TRBV23-1 to TRBJ2-3; D uncertain. TRBV23-1 is known as an ORF, though its function is uncertain. The CDR3 runs 16 residues. Trimming removed 2 bases from V and 3 bases from J, with 15 bases in between. CDR3 sequence reads: CASSQESGPYTDTQYF. CDR3 in DNA: TGCGCCAGCAGTCAAGAGAGTGGGCCTTATACAGATACGCAGTATTTT.

The V gene is TRBV27, the J gene TRBJ2-3, with D hard to call. The V end was cut by 2 bases, the J end by 9 bases, with 9 bases between. CDR1 is MNHEY, CDR2 SMNVEV, per germline (reference sequence). The CDR3 length is 12 residues. CDR3 nucleotide sequence: TGTGCCAGCAGTTTACCAGGAACAACGCAGTATTTT. Translated: CASSLPGTTQYF.

This chain connects TRBV20-1 to TRBJ1-1; D possibly corresponds to TRBD1 (5 bases). Trimming left V 3 bases short and J 0 bases short, with 8 bases between. Germline V CDR1 and CDR2: DFQATT, SNEGSKA (reference sequence). The CDR3 sequence is 13 residues long. The CDR3 sequence: CSARTEVNTEAFF. DNA for the CDR3: TGCAGTGCTAGGACAGAGGTGAACACTGAAGCTTTCTTT.

Only a few counts were recorded for this clonotype. The V gene is TRBV2, the J gene TRBJ2-3, with D unclear. CDR3 length equals 14 residues. Germline CDR1 and CDR2: SNHLY and FYNNEI. Trimming cost V 7 bases and J 4 bases, with 15 bases left between them. The CDR3 reads CASTTRRTADTQYF. CDR3 bases: TGTGCCAGCACCACACGAAGAACGGCAGATACGCAGTATTTT. The full variable domain, completed using reference TRBV2 and TRBJ2-3, is EPEVTQTPSHQVTQMGQEVILRCVPISNHLYFYWYRQILGQKVEFLVSFYNNEISEKSEIFDDQFSVERPDGSNFTLKIRSTKLEDSAMYFCASTTRRTADTQYFGPGTRLTVL.

This CDR3 is CASSILLALETQYF. The DNA of the CDR3 is TGTGCCAGCTCGATTCTACTAGCTCTTGAGACCCAGTACTTC. The chain joins TRBV5-5 to TRBJ2-5, with D perhaps matching TRBD2 (6 bases). V was clipped by 7 bases and J by 5 bases, with 18 bases between them. CDR1 SGHKS and CDR2 YYEKEE come from the germline V gene (reference sequence). The CDR3 sequence is 14 residues long.

This clonotype occurred a few times. This CDR3 reads CASSLRGDYGYTF. DNA for the CDR3: TGTGCCAGCAGCTTGAGGGGCGACTATGGCTACACCTTC. This sequence joins TRBV7-9 and TRBJ1-2, with D tentatively TRBD1 (5 bases). The CDR3 sequence is 13 residues long. The V end was cut by 3 bases, the J end by 3 bases, with 8 bases between. From germline, CDR1 is SEHNR and CDR2 FQNEAQ (reference sequence).

The V and J genes are TRBV5-1 and TRBJ1-5, with TRBD1 matching 7 bases. The V and J ends lost 1 base and 3 bases, in that order; junction bases with no gene match: 4. The CDR3 is 15 residues long. CDR1 and CDR2 from the germline V gene are SGHRS and YFSETQ. CDR3 protein: CASSLQGGLNQPQHF. CDR3 DNA: TGCGCCAGCAGCTTGCAGGGGGGACTCAATCAGCCCCAGCATTTT.

This rearrangement joins TRBV7-2 to TRBJ1-2; D unresolved. V dropped 5 bases and J dropped 4 bases, with 14 bases sitting between them. Looked up from germline, CDR1 is SGHTA and CDR2 is FQGNSA. The CDR3 has 14 residues. The CDR3 here is CASSTRPDRYGYTF. The CDR3 nucleotides read TGTGCCAGCAGCACCCGACCGGACCGCTATGGCTACACCTTC.

In DNA form, the CDR3 reads TGCGCCAGCAGCCAAGAGTCGGTAGCGGGGGTCCCCTACGAGCAGTACTTC. Translated, it gives CASSQESVAGVPYEQYF. The V and J genes are TRBV4-3 and TRBJ2-7, with 9 positions matching TRBD2. There are 17 residues in the CDR3. CDR1 LGHNA and CDR2 YSLEER come from the germline V gene. V trimming: 0 bases; J trimming: 2 bases; junction bases outside the gene matches: 8.

Relative to its sample, this clonotype is medium-sized. The V gene is TRBV7-9, the J gene TRBJ2-3; D gene uncertain. Trimming left V 6 bases short and J 0 bases short, with 16 bases between. The length of the CDR3 is 16 residues. Per germline, CDR1 SEHNR and CDR2 FQNEAQ (reference sequence). As DNA, the CDR3 is TGTGCCAGCAGGGCGCAGGTAGTATCTAGCACAGATACGCAGTATTTT. Amino acid sequence: CASRAQVVSSTDTQYF.

This clonotype was seen a handful of times. This chain links TRBV5-1 with TRBJ1-2; 9 bases align to TRBD1. V was pared by 4 bases and J by 5 bases, with 3 bases of the junction left unmatched. Germline V gene sequence: CDR1 SGHRS, CDR2 YFSETQ. The CDR3 contains 13 residues. The CDR3 nucleotides read TGCGCCAGCAGCAAGGGACAGGGTTATGGCTACACCTTC. Its translation: CASSKGQGYGYTF.